A single TCR beta chain is shown here with its context. Antigen unknown. Indicated time point: patch test 2, 6 weeks after DPC sensitization. Treatment defined: therapeutic diphenylcyclopropenone sensitization with weekly scalp DPC. This entry comes from a study of human T cells and chemical hapten exposure. Whole-study results and caveats: While controls formed fewer of them, expanded TCRs formed significantly more large CDR3 similarity clusters.

In TCRdb, the RACE reads were re-called with MiXCR into one record per CDR3 protein. The table shows 35,000 to 45,000 distinct CDR3 sequences, with about 8.9% occurring only once. This sample comprised whole blood, obtained in connection with sensitization to the hapten diphenylcyclopropenone (DPC). This receptor was identified in a woman between 40 and 55 years old with alopecia areata. Some clones in this sample may be carry-over from other donors' samples.

CDR3 sequence reads: CASSQGTGIRQPQHF. Written as DNA, the CDR3 is TGTGCCAGCAGCCAAGGTACAGGAATTCGTCAGCCCCAGCATTTT. The chain couples TRBV3-2 to TRBJ1-5; the D segment call TRBD1 is taken from the table without a DNA check. TRBV3-2 has pseudogene status. This CDR3 comprises 15 residues.